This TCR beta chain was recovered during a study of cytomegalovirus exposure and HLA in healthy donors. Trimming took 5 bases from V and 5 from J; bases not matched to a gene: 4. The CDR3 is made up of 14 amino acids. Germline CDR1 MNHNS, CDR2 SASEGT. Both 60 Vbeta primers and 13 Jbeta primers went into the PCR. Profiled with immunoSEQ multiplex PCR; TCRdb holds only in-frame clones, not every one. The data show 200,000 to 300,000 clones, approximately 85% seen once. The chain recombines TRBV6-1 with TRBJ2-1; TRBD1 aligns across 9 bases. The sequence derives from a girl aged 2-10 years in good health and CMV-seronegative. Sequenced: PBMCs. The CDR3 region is CASSSWTGDNEQFF. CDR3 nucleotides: TGTGCCAGCAGTAGCTGGACAGGGGACAATGAGCAGTTCTTC.